Detailed here is one TCR beta chain. The antigen is undetermined. Per germline, CDR1 ENHRY and CDR2 SYGVKD. The V and J ends lost 6 bases and 0 bases respectively, with 9 bases between them. This CDR3 contains 14 residues. Carried by the TCR beta cDNA libraries were unique molecular identifiers. cDNA molecules numbering roughly 0.5 million came from roughly 1.1 to 9.2 million T cells. TCRdb reprocessed the PCR reads via MiXCR and lists one record per CDR3 protein. The sample lists 650,000 to 900,000 distinct CDR3 sequences; more than 45% were seen once. These data are taken from a study of post-analysis software for immune sequencing data. Across the whole study: The disease courses spanned relapsing-remitting, secondary progressive and progressive-relapsing forms of multiple sclerosis.

Study-wide findings and caveats: About 5 TRBV segments appeared more often in patients than in controls, and TRBV5-6, TRBV5-1 and TRBV20-1 were among these. Those with multiple sclerosis, the patient group, showed significantly lower normalized Chao1 diversity than controls.

The rearrangement links TRBV10-3 to TRBJ1-3; D is unclear. This clonotype was sampled from a girl aged 10-17 years with multiple sclerosis. The sample taken for sequencing was blood. The CDR3 reads CAIRHSNSGNTIYF. The CDR3, as DNA: TGTGCCATCAGACACAGTAACTCTGGAAACACCATATATTTT.